The entry below gives a single TCR beta chain sequence along with its context. Antigen unknown. This entry is derived from a study of CD8+CD57+ T cells in acquired aplastic anemia. The wider study: An average of roughly 3 ug of DNA was obtained from sorted CD4+ and CD8+ cells. There were some 11 million reads, on average, for CD4+ cells from healthy donors.

Study results and caveats: Patients and controls had CD8+ Simpson's diversity values that were not significantly distinct. It was found that twenty-nine CD8+ CDR3 sequences were shared between patients and controls.

The study profiled TCR beta VDJ and CDR3 using genomic DNA as template. MiXCR was run by TCRdb on the reads, yielding one entry per CDR3 protein. This table has 180,000 or so distinct CDR3 sequences, around 45% appearing once. The source of this sequence is a human donor in good health. The sequencing sample was made of sorted CD4+, CD8+, or CD8+CD57+ T cells (not recorded which) from PBMCs.

CDR3: CASRLRVLNSPLHF. CDR3 DNA sequence: TGTGCCAGCAGGCTCAGGGTGCTTAATTCACCCCTCCACTTT. The chain couples TRBV6-1 to TRBJ1-6; D possibly corresponds to TRBD1 (5 bases). The CDR3 is 14 residues long. Germline lookup yields CDR1 MNHNS and CDR2 SASEGT. Trimming left V 6 bases short and J 6 bases short, with 12 bases between.